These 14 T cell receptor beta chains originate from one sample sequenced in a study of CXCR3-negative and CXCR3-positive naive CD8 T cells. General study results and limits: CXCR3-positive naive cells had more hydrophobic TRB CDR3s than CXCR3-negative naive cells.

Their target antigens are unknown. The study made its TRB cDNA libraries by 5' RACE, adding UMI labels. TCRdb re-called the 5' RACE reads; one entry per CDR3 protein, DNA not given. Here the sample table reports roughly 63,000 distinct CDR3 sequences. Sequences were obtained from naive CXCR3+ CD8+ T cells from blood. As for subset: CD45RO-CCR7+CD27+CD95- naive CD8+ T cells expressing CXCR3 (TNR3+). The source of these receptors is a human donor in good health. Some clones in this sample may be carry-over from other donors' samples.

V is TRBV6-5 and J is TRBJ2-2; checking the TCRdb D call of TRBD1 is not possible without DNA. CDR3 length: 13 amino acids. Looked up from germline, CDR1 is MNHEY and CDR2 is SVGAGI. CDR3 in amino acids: CASKRGYTGELFF.

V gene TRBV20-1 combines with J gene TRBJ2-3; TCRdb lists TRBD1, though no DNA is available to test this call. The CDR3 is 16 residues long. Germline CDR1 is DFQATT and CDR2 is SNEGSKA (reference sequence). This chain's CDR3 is CSARDIQGADTDTQYF.

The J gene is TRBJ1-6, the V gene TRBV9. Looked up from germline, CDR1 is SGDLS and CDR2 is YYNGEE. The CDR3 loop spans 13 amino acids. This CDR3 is CASSVVSGSPLHF.

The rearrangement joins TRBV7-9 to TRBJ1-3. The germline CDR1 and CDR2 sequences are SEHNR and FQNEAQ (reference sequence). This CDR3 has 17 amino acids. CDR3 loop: CASSLVPTDPRGNTIYF. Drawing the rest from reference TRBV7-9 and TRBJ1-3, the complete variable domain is DTGVSQNPRHKITKRGQNVTFRCDPISEHNRLYWYRQTLGQGPEFLTYFQNEAQLEKSRLLSDRFSAERPKGSFSTLEIQRTEQGDSAMYLCASSLVPTDPRGNTIYFGEGSWLTVV.

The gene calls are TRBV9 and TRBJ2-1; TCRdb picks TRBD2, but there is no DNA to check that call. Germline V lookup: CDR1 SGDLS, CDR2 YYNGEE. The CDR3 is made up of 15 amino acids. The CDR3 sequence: CASSGRRTEVYEQFF.

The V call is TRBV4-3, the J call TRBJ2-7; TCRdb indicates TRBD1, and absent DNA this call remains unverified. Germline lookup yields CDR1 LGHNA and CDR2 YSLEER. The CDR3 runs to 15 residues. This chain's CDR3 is CASSQRWTGLYEQYF.

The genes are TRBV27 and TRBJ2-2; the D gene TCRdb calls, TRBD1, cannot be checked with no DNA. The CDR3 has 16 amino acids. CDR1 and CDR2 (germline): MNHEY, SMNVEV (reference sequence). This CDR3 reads CATSEVGTENTGELFF.

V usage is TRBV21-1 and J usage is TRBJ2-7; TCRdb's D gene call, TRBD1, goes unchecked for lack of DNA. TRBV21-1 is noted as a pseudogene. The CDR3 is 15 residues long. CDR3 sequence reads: CASSKVDSLTYEQYF.

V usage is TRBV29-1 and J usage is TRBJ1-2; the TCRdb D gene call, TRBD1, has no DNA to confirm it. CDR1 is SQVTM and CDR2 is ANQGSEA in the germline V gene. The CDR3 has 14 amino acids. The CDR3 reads CSVEDAPPSYGYTF.

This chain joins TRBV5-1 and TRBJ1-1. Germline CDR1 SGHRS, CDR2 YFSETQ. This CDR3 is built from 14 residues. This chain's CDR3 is CASSLEGLNTEAFF.

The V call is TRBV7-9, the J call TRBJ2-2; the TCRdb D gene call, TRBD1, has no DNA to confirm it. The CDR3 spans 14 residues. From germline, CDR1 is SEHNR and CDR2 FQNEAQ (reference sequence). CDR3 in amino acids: CASSQGQFTGELFF. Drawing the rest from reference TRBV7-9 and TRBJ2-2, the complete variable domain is DTGVSQNPRHKITKRGQNVTFRCDPISEHNRLYWYRQTLGQGPEFLTYFQNEAQLEKSRLLSDRFSAERPKGSFSTLEIQRTEQGDSAMYLCASSQGQFTGELFFGEGSRLTVL.

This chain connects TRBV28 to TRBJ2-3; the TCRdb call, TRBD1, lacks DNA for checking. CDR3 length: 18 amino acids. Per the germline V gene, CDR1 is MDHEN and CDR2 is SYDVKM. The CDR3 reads CASINGGDSLSGTDTQYF.

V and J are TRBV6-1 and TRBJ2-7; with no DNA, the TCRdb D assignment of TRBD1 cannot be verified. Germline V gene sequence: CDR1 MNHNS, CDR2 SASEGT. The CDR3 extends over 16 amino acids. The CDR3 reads CASSETPPDRAHEQYF.

CDR3 protein: CASSPGEANVLTF. This sequence joins TRBV9 and TRBJ2-6; TCRdb picks TRBD1, but there is no DNA to check that call. CDR1 is SGDLS, CDR2 YYNGEE, per germline. The CDR3 runs 13 residues.